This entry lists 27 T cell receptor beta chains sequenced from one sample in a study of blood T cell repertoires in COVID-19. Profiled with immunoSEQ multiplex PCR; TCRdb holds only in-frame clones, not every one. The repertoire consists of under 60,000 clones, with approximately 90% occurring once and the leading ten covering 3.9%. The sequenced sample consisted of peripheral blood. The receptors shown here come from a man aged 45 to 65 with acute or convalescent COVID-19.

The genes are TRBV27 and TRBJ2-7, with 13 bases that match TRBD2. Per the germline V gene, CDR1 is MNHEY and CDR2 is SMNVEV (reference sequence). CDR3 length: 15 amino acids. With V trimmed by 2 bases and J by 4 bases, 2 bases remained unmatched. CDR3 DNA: TGTGCCAGCAGTTTAGTGACTAGCGGGAGGTACGAGCAGTACTTC. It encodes CASSLVTSGRYEQYF.

In nucleotides, the CDR3 is TGTGCCAGCAAAACAGGGGCTAACTATGGCTACACCTTC. Translating gives CASKTGANYGYTF. The chain links TRBV19 to TRBJ1-2; TRBD1 aligns across 7 bases. The CDR3 totals 13 residues. Germline V gene sequence: CDR1 LNHDA, CDR2 SQIVND (reference sequence). The V gene end was trimmed by 9 bases and the J gene end by 0 bases; junction bases not matched to a gene: 4.

CDR3 in DNA: TGTGCCAGCAGCCAAGAGAGGTCTAGCGGGAGTCATGAGCAGTTCTTC. Protein product: CASSQERSSGSHEQFF. The chain joins TRBV3-1 (or the pseudogene TRBV3-2) to TRBJ2-1, with 10 bases identical to TRBD2. The J segment lost 8 bases and the V segment lost 0 bases, leaving 7 bases of the junction unmatched. The CDR3 spans 16 residues. Looked up from germline, CDR1 is LGHDT and CDR2 is YNNKEL (reference sequence).

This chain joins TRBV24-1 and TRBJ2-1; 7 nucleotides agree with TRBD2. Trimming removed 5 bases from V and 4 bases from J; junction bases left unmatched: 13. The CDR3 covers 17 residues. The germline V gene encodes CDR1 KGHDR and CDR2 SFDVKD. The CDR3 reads CATSVGRHGGRYNEQFF. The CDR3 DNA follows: TGTGCCACCAGTGTCGGAAGACACGGGGGGAGATACAATGAGCAGTTCTTC.

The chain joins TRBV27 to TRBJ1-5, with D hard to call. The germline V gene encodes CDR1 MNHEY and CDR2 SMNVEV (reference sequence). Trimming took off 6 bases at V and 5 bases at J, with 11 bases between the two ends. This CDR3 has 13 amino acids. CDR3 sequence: CASRDYVDQPQHF. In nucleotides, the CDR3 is TGTGCCAGCAGGGACTACGTTGATCAGCCCCAGCATTTT.

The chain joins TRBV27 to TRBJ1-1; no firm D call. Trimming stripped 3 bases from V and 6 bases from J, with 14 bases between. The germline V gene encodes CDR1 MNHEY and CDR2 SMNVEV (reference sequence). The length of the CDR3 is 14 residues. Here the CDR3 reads CASSFYGRLPEAFF. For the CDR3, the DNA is TGTGCCAGCAGTTTCTATGGCAGGCTCCCTGAAGCTTTCTTT.

CDR3 nucleotides: TGTGCCAGCAGAGCCTTGGCGGGACAGGGGGCAAGCACCATATATTTT. This codes for CASRALAGQGASTIYF. The chain recombines TRBV3-1 (or the pseudogene TRBV3-2) with TRBJ1-3, with 12 bases that match TRBD1. CDR1 and CDR2 (germline): LGHDT, YNNKEL (reference sequence). The trim removed 6 bases at V and 9 bases at J, leaving 12 bases unmatched. This CDR3 is built from 16 residues.

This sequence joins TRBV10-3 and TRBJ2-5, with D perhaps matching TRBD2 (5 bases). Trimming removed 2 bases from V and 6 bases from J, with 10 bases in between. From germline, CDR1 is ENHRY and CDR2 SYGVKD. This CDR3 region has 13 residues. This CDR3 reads CAISEGLTKTQYF. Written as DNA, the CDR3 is TGTGCCATCAGTGAGGGACTCACGAAGACCCAGTACTTC.

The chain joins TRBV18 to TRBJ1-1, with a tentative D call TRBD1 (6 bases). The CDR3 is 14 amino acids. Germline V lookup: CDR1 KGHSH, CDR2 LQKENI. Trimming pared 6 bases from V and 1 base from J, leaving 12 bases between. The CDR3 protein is CASSAGARNTEAFF. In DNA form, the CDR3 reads TGTGCCAGCTCCGCAGGGGCCAGGAACACTGAAGCTTTCTTT.

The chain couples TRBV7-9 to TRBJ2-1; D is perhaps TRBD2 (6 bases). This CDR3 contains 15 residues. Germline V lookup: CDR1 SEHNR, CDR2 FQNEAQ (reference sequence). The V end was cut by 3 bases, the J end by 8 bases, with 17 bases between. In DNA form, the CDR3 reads TGTGCCAGCAGCTTTCCGCCGGGCACGGGGGATGAGCAGTTCTTC. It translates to CASSFPPGTGDEQFF.

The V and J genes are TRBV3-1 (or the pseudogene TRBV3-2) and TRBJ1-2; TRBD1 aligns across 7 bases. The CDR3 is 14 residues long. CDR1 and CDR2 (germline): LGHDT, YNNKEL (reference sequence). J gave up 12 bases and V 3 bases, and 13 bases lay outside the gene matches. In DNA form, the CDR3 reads TGTGCCAGCAGCCAGCGGGACAGATCCTTTGGGGACACCTTC. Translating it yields CASSQRDRSFGDTF.

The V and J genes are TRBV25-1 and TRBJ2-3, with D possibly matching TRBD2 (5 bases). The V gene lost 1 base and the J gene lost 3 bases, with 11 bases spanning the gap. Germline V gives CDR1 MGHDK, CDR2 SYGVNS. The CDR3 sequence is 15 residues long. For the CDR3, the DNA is TGTGCCAGCAGTGAATGGCGGGCCCTGACAGATACGCAGTATTTT. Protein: CASSEWRALTDTQYF.

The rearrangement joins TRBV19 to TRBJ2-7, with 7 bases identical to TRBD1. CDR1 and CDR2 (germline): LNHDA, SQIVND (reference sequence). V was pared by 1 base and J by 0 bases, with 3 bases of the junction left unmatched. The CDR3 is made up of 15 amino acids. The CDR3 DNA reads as TGTGCCAGTAGTATAGCGGGACAGAGCTCCTACGAGCAGTACTTC. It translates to CASSIAGQSSYEQYF.

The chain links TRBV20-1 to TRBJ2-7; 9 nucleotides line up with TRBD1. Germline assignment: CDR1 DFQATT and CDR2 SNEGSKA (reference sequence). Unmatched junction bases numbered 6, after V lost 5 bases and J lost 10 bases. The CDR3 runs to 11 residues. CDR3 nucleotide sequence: TGCAGTGCTTTAAAACAGGGGGCACAGTACTTC. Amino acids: CSALKQGAQYF.

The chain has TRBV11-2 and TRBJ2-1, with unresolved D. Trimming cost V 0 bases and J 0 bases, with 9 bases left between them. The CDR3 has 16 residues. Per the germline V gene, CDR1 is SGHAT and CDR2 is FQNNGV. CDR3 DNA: TGTGCCAGCAGCTTAGATATCGCGAGCTCCTACAATGAGCAGTTCTTC. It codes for CASSLDIASSYNEQFF.

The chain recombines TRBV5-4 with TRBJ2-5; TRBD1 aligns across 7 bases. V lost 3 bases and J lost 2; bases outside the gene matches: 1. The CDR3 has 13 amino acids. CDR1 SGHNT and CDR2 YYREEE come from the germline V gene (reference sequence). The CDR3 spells CASSSGQQETQYF. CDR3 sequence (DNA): TGTGCCAGCAGCTCGGGACAGCAAGAGACCCAGTACTTC.

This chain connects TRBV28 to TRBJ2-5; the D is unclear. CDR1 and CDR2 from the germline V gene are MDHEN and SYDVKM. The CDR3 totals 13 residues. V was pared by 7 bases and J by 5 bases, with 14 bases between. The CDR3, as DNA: TGTGCCAGCACCGCCGGGTTTTGGGAGACCCAGTACTTC. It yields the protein CASTAGFWETQYF.

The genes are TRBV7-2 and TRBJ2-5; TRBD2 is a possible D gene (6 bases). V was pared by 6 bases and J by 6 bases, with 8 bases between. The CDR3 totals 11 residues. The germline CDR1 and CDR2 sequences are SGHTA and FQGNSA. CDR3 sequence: CASSGRQTQYF. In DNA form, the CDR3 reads TGTGCCAGCAGTGGGAGGCAGACCCAGTACTTC. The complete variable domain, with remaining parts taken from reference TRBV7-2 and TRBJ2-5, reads GAGVSQSPSNKVTEKGKDVELRCDPISGHTALYWYRQSLGQGLEFLIYFQGNSAPDKSGLPSDRFSAERTGGSVSTLTIQRTQQEDSAVYLCASSGRQTQYFGPGTRLLVL.

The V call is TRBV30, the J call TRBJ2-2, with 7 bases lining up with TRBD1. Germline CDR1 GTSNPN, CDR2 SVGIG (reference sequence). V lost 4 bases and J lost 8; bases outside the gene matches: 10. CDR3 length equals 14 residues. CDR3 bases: TGTGCCTGGAAGACAGGGCAGCCAGGGGGGGAGCTGTTTTTT. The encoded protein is CAWKTGQPGGELFF. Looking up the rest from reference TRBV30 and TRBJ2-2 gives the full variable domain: SQTIHQWPATLVQPVGSPLSLECTVEGTSNPNLYWYRQAAGRGLQLLFYSVGIGQISSEVPQNLSASRPQDRQFILSSKKLLLSDSGFYLCAWKTGQPGGELFFGEGSRLTVL.

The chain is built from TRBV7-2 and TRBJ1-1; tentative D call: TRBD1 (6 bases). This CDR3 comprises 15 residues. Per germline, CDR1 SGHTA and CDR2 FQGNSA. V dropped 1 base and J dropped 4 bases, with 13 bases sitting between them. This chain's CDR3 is CASSLESLGGTEAFF. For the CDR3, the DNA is TGTGCCAGCAGCTTAGAGTCGCTAGGGGGCACTGAAGCTTTCTTT.

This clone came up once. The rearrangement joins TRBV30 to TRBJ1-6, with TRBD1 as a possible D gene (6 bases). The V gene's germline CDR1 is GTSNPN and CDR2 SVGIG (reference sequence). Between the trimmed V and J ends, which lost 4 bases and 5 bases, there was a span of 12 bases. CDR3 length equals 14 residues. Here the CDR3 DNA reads TGTGCCTGGACGGGGGGCTACGATAATTCACCCCTCCACTTT. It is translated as CAWTGGYDNSPLHF.

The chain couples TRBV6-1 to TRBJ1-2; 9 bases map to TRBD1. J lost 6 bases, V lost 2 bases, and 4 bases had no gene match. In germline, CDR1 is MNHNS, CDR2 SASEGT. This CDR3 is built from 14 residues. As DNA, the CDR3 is TGTGCCAGCAGTGAACGGGGACAGGGAGATGGCTACACCTTC. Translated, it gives CASSERGQGDGYTF.

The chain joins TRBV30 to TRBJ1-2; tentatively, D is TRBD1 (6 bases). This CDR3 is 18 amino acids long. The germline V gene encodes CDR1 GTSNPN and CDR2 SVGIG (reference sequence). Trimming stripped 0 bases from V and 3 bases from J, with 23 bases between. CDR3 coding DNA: TGTGCCTGGAGTGTGGGGGAGGGGGGCTCGGGGTCCTACTATGGCTACACCTTC. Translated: CAWSVGEGGSGSYYGYTF.

The CDR3 reads CASSHRTSGNGEETQYF. In nucleotides, the CDR3 is TGTGCCAGCAGCCATCGGACTAGCGGGAATGGAGAAGAGACCCAGTACTTC. This chain links TRBV4-2 with TRBJ2-5; 12 bases agree with TRBD2. V was pared by 3 bases and J by 3 bases, with 8 bases of the junction left unmatched. The CDR3 contains 17 residues. CDR1 LGHNA and CDR2 YNFKEQ come from the germline V gene.

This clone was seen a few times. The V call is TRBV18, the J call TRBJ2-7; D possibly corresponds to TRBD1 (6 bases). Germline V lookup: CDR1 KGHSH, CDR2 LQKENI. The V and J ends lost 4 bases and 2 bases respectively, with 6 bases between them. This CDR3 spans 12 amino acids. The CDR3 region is CASSQGAYEQYF. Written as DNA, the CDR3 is TGTGCCAGCTCACAGGGGGCCTACGAGCAGTACTTC.

This CDR3 reads CASSMGDRTPTGELFF. The CDR3 region has the DNA TGTGCCAGTAGTATGGGGGACAGGACCCCCACCGGGGAGCTGTTTTTT. The rearrangement links TRBV19 to TRBJ2-2; 8 nucleotides align to TRBD1. The V gene end was trimmed by 3 bases and the J gene end by 4 bases; junction bases not matched to a gene: 7. This CDR3 contains 16 residues. Germline V lookup: CDR1 LNHDA, CDR2 SQIVND (reference sequence).

In DNA form, the CDR3 reads TGTGCCAGCAGCCATGACCTGACTCCGTCGGCGCAGTATTTT. Protein: CASSHDLTPSAQYF. This chain links TRBV5-8 with TRBJ2-3; D call uncertain. Looked up from germline, CDR1 is SGHTS and CDR2 is YDEGEE. The V and J ends lost 4 bases and 10 bases respectively, with 19 bases between them. CDR3 length equals 14 residues.